What follows are 21 T cell receptor beta chains derived from one specimen sequenced in a study of blood T cell repertoires in COVID-19. Libraries were prepared by immunoSEQ multiplex PCR; TCRdb keeps only in-frame clonotypes and omits some of them. The data show about 35,000 clones, roughly nine tenths seen once. The sequenced sample consisted of peripheral blood. Source of these receptors: a man aged 45-65 years with active COVID-19.

J is TRBJ2-3 and V is TRBV7-6; 8 bases align to TRBD2. Germline CDR1 is SGHVS and CDR2 is FNYEAQ. The CDR3 consists of 14 residues. The CDR3 loop is CALALAGPTDTQYF. In DNA, the CDR3 is TGTGCTCTAGCCTTAGCGGGACCCACAGATACGCAGTATTTT.

This clone was observed once. The genes are TRBV10-3 and TRBJ2-3; D not certain. CDR3 length: 14 residues. Trimming took off 4 bases at V and 2 bases at J, with 10 bases between the two ends. Germline V gene data show CDR1 as ENHRY and CDR2 as SYGVKD. The CDR3 DNA reads TGTGCCATCAGTGCTAACCTTCCCACAGATACGCAGTATTTT. It specifies CAISANLPTDTQYF.

The chain is built from TRBV5-4 and TRBJ2-1, with 7 bases aligning to TRBD1. There are 16 residues in the CDR3. With 5 bases clipped from V and 0 bases from J, the junction kept 8 bases outside the gene matches. Germline CDR1 and CDR2: SGHNT and YYREEE (reference sequence). CDR3 nucleotide sequence: TGTGCCAGCAGTCTGGGACAGTGGAGCTCCTACAATGAGCAGTTCTTC. It codes for CASSLGQWSSYNEQFF. Complete variable domain (other parts from reference TRBV5-4 and TRBJ2-1): ETGVTQSPTHLIKTRGQQVTLRCSSQSGHNTVSWYQQALGQGPQFIFQYYREEENGRGNFPPRFSGLQFPNYSSELNVNALELDDSALYLCASSLGQWSSYNEQFFGPGTRLTVL.

The chain carries TRBV7-3 and TRBJ2-6; 8 nucleotides match TRBD1. The CDR3 totals 17 residues. V lost 4 bases, J lost 0 bases, and 5 bases stayed unmatched. Per the germline V gene, CDR1 is SGHTA and CDR2 is FQGTGA. DNA for the CDR3: TGTGCCAGCAGCTCCTCCGGGACAGGCTCTGGGGCCAACGTCCTGACTTTC. Translating it yields CASSSSGTGSGANVLTF.

This clone has more than one count but fewer than ten. The chain joins TRBV6-6 to TRBJ2-3; a possible D gene is TRBD2 (5 bases). The CDR3 is made up of 15 amino acids. The V end lost 5 bases, the J end lost 2 bases, and 14 bases lay between the germline ends. Germline V gene sequence: CDR1 MNHNY, CDR2 SVGAGI (reference sequence). The DNA for the CDR3 is TGTGCCAGCAGTCTGCTCGGACTGCCCACAGATACGCAGTATTTT. Translated: CASSLLGLPTDTQYF.

The chain has TRBV27 and TRBJ1-6; possibly TRBD1 for D (5 bases). Trimming removed 8 bases from V and 7 bases from J, with 18 bases in between. Germline-derived CDR1 and CDR2 are MNHEY and SMNVEV (reference sequence). This CDR3 has 15 amino acids. This chain's CDR3 is CASWNRGRENSPLHF. As DNA, the CDR3 is TGTGCCAGCTGGAATCGGGGGAGGGAGAATTCACCCCTCCACTTT.

This sequence joins TRBV27 and TRBJ2-3; tentatively, D is TRBD1 (6 bases). The CDR3 is made up of 14 amino acids. CDR1 and CDR2 from the germline V gene are MNHEY and SMNVEV (reference sequence). Deletions cut 6 bases from V and 4 bases from J, with 14 bases between. In nucleotides, the CDR3 is TGTGCCAGCAGCCGACAGGCCCCGCCAGATACGCAGTATTTT. Translating gives CASSRQAPPDTQYF.

This clone was observed once. CDR3 nucleotides: TGTGCCAGCAGTGAAACGGGGATCACAGATACGCAGTATTTT. It codes for CASSETGITDTQYF. V usage is TRBV2 and J usage is TRBJ2-3; the D gene is possibly TRBD2 (5 bases). V was shortened by 2 bases and J by 2 bases, with 8 bases between the two germline ends. The CDR3 runs to 14 residues. In germline, CDR1 is SNHLY, CDR2 FYNNEI.

On this clone: Mismatch with germline at one junction end may stem from a read error. The chain joins TRBV3-1 (or the pseudogene TRBV3-2) to TRBJ2-1, with 14 positions matching TRBD2. The CDR3 runs to 13 residues. CDR1 LGHDT and CDR2 YNNKEL come from the germline V gene (reference sequence). DNA of the CDR3: TGTGCCAGCAGATCCGGGACTAGCGGGAGAGCAATCTTC. It encodes CASRSGTSGRAIF.

V usage is TRBV27 and J usage is TRBJ1-1, with TRBD1 identical over 10 bases. Looked up from germline, CDR1 is MNHEY and CDR2 is SMNVEV (reference sequence). V was clipped by 5 bases and J by 1 base; unmatched bases: 7. CDR3 length: 16 residues. The CDR3 here is CASSPGTGVSNTEAFF. The CDR3, as DNA: TGTGCCAGCAGTCCCGGGACAGGGGTGTCGAACACTGAAGCTTTCTTT.

The chain couples TRBV6-5 to TRBJ2-7; D might be TRBD1 (6 bases). The CDR3 spans 14 residues. Trimming cost V 6 bases and J 1 base, with 13 bases left between them. Germline loops: CDR1 MNHEY, CDR2 SVGAGI. The CDR3 nucleotides are TGTGCCAGCAGACGACAGGACCTTTCCTACGAGCAGTACTTC. Translated, it gives CASRRQDLSYEQYF.

This chain joins TRBV27 and TRBJ2-3; D possibly corresponds to TRBD2 (7 bases). Germline V gene sequence: CDR1 MNHEY, CDR2 SMNVEV (reference sequence). The CDR3 extends over 15 amino acids. Trimming removed 0 bases from V and 3 bases from J, with 10 bases in between. CDR3 loop: CASSLSRGGTDTQYF. In DNA, the CDR3 is TGTGCCAGCAGTTTATCGAGGGGGGGAACAGATACGCAGTATTTT.

J is TRBJ2-5 and V is TRBV18; possible D gene TRBD2, 6 bases. Germline V CDR1 and CDR2: KGHSH, LQKENI. The CDR3 has 16 amino acids. The germline V and J ends were trimmed by 3 bases and 7 bases, with 21 bases remaining between them. The CDR3 loop is CASSPTPGISGRTQYF. Here the CDR3 DNA reads TGTGCCAGCTCACCGACTCCCGGGATATCCGGGAGGACCCAGTACTTC.

The chain recombines TRBV29-1 with TRBJ2-5; 11 nucleotides match TRBD2. With 3 bases clipped from V and 5 bases from J, the junction kept 2 bases outside the gene matches. The CDR3 loop spans 13 amino acids. Germline assignment: CDR1 SQVTM and CDR2 ANQGSEA. CDR3 protein: CSVERLAGETQYF. Written as DNA, the CDR3 is TGCAGCGTTGAGAGACTAGCGGGGGAGACCCAGTACTTC.

This chain joins TRBV7-9 and TRBJ1-3, with 12 bases matching TRBD1. The germline gives CDR1 SEHNR, CDR2 FQNEAQ (reference sequence). The V gene end was trimmed by 5 bases and the J gene end by 0 bases; junction bases not matched to a gene: 8. The CDR3 runs to 18 residues. CDR3 region: CASSRGTGGDRSGNTIYF. The DNA of the CDR3 is TGTGCCAGCAGCCGAGGGACAGGGGGCGACCGCTCTGGAAACACCATATATTTT.

The genes are TRBV5-1 and TRBJ1-1; D is undetermined. Germline V gives CDR1 SGHRS, CDR2 YFSETQ. The CDR3 covers 14 residues. V gave up 0 bases and J gave up 2 bases, with 8 bases separating them. CDR3 DNA: TGCGCCAGCAGCTTGGACAGCTCCAACACTGAAGCTTTCTTT. Translating it yields CASSLDSSNTEAFF.

The chain is built from TRBV19 and TRBJ2-7; 9 bases match TRBD1. CDR1 LNHDA and CDR2 SQIVND come from the germline V gene (reference sequence). V lost 5 bases to trimming and J lost 0 bases; unmatched junction nucleotides: 5. This CDR3 is 15 amino acids long. For the CDR3, the DNA is TGTGCCAGTAGTCATCCGGGACAGGGCTCCTACGAGCAGTACTTC. Its translation is CASSHPGQGSYEQYF.

CDR3 in amino acids: CASSPAGMYNEQFF. The DNA of the CDR3 is TGTGCCAGCAGCCCAGCGGGGATGTACAATGAGCAGTTCTTC. The chain uses TRBV11-3 and TRBJ2-1, with TRBD2 matching 7 bases. The ends lost 5 bases at V and 4 bases at J; junction bases unmatched: 5. CDR1 is SGHNT and CDR2 is YENEEA in the germline V gene. The CDR3 spans 14 residues.

V usage is TRBV30 and J usage is TRBJ2-5; D gene unclear. V dropped 0 bases and J dropped 2 bases, with 7 bases sitting between them. This CDR3 is built from 13 residues. The germline V gene encodes CDR1 GTSNPN and CDR2 SVGIG (reference sequence). The CDR3 nucleotides read TGTGCCTGGAGTGTAAGCCTTCAAGAGACCCAGTACTTC. Amino acids: CAWSVSLQETQYF.

This clone showed up just a few times. The rearrangement joins TRBV5-4 to TRBJ1-1; unclear D gene. Germline CDR1 is SGHNT and CDR2 is YYREEE (reference sequence). This CDR3 is built from 15 residues. The ends were cut back, 0 bases at V and 4 bases at J, with 13 bases in the middle. The CDR3 DNA follows: TGTGCCAGCAGCTTGGAGTTGGGCGCGGGCACTGAAGCTTTCTTT. Translated: CASSLELGAGTEAFF.

This chain connects TRBV30 to TRBJ1-2; no definite D call. The CDR3 is 13 residues long. Germline loops: CDR1 GTSNPN, CDR2 SVGIG (reference sequence). The V end was cut by 4 bases, the J end by 6 bases, with 15 bases between. CDR3 region: CAWTRGERDGYTF. CDR3 sequence (DNA): TGTGCCTGGACGCGGGGAGAGAGGGATGGCTACACCTTC. Drawing the rest from reference TRBV30 and TRBJ1-2, the complete variable domain is SQTIHQWPATLVQPVGSPLSLECTVEGTSNPNLYWYRQAAGRGLQLLFYSVGIGQISSEVPQNLSASRPQDRQFILSSKKLLLSDSGFYLCAWTRGERDGYTFGSGTRLTVV.